The 30 T cell receptor beta chains listed next were all sequenced from one sample in a study of T cell responses to AZD1222 COVID-19 vaccine. The table came from immunoSEQ multiplex PCR; TCRdb's copy has only in-frame clones and leaves some out. The sample lists approximately 140,000 clones; approximately 94% were seen once. Sample: peripheral blood, taken on day 0 of AZD1222 vaccination. These receptors were obtained from an adult in good health.

The J gene is TRBJ2-1, the V gene TRBV5-4, with 14 bases matching TRBD2. Looked up from germline, CDR1 is SGHNT and CDR2 is YYREEE (reference sequence). V dropped 3 bases and J dropped 3; count of bases not matched to a gene: 8. CDR3 length: 18 residues. DNA of the CDR3: TGTGCCAGCAGCTGGAGGCCGGGACTAGCGGGAGTCTACAATGAGCAGTTCTTC. Translating gives CASSWRPGLAGVYNEQFF.

The genes are TRBV19 and TRBJ1-5; D call uncertain. The germline gives CDR1 LNHDA, CDR2 SQIVND (reference sequence). The CDR3 is 13 residues long. The germline V and J ends were trimmed by 2 bases and 3 bases, with 5 bases remaining between them. The CDR3 here is CASSIYNNQPQHF. The CDR3, as DNA: TGTGCCAGTAGTATATATAACAATCAGCCCCAGCATTTT.

This sequence joins TRBV5-1 and TRBJ1-2, with 10 positions matching TRBD1. The CDR3 covers 14 residues. Germline values: CDR1 SGHRS, CDR2 YFSETQ. V was clipped by 4 bases and J by 11 bases; unmatched bases: 11. The CDR3 here is CASSGNAGTGVYTF. CDR3 bases: TGCGCCAGCAGCGGGAACGCCGGGACAGGGGTTTACACCTTC.

This rearrangement joins TRBV18 to TRBJ1-5; D ambiguous. CDR3 length equals 15 residues. Germline CDR1 reads KGHSH; CDR2 reads LQKENI. V was pared by 0 bases and J by 2 bases, with 8 bases between. DNA for the CDR3: TGTGCCAGCTCACCACCAGGGATAGGCAATCAGCCCCAGCATTTT. Translating it yields CASSPPGIGNQPQHF.

The genes are TRBV6-5 and TRBJ1-4; 7 bases are a match to TRBD1. The CDR3 is 15 amino acids. Germline V gene lookup returns CDR1 MNHEY and CDR2 SVGAGI. After removal of 6 bases from V and 0 bases from J, the junction contained 4 bases not matched to a gene. CDR3 DNA sequence: TGTGCCAGCAGACGACAGGGCTCAACTAATGAAAAACTGTTTTTT. Translating gives CASRRQGSTNEKLFF.

The chain employs TRBV7-9 and TRBJ1-2; D gene unclear. With 1 base removed from V and 7 bases from J, the gap between germline ends came to 19 bases. This CDR3 is 16 amino acids long. Germline assignment: CDR1 SEHNR and CDR2 FQNEAQ (reference sequence). Written as DNA, the CDR3 is TGTGCCAGCAGCTTAGATCTGGTGGATCCCTCAGGTGGCTACACCTTC. This encodes CASSLDLVDPSGGYTF. Based on the CDR3 plus reference TRBV7-9 and TRBJ1-2, the full variable domain is DTGVSQNPRHKITKRGQNVTFRCDPISEHNRLYWYRQTLGQGPEFLTYFQNEAQLEKSRLLSDRFSAERPKGSFSTLEIQRTEQGDSAMYLCASSLDLVDPSGGYTFGSGTRLTVV.

The chain recombines TRBV28 with TRBJ1-6; D unresolved. Germline V CDR1 and CDR2: MDHEN, SYDVKM. The germline V and J ends were trimmed by 5 bases and 7 bases, with 6 bases remaining between them. This CDR3 is 12 amino acids long. CDR3 sequence (DNA): TGTGCCAGCAGTGAGCGAAATTCACCCCTCCACTTT. Translation gives CASSERNSPLHF.

V and J are TRBV7-2 and TRBJ1-6; tentatively, D is TRBD1 (5 bases). Deletions cut 2 bases from V and 9 bases from J, with 11 bases between. Germline CDR1 and CDR2: SGHTA and FQGNSA. This CDR3 comprises 14 residues. This CDR3 is CASSLITGLSPLHF. DNA of the CDR3: TGTGCCAGCAGCTTAATAACAGGTCTTTCACCCCTCCACTTT.

The rearrangement joins TRBV5-1 to TRBJ2-5; TRBD2 matches at 8 bases. Germline V gene lookup returns CDR1 SGHRS and CDR2 YFSETQ. Unmatched junction bases numbered 4, after V lost 1 base and J lost 2 bases. CDR3 length: 15 residues. CDR3 region: CASSLTGGNQETQYF. The DNA for the CDR3 is TGCGCCAGCAGCTTGACGGGAGGGAATCAAGAGACCCAGTACTTC.

The chain links TRBV7-3 to TRBJ2-3; D not certain. Trimming shortened V by 5 bases and J by 0 bases, and 6 bases separated the two germline ends. The length of the CDR3 is 13 residues. From germline, CDR1 is SGHTA and CDR2 FQGTGA. The CDR3 coding sequence is TGTGCCAGCAGCCCACCGAGCACAGATACGCAGTATTTT. Protein sequence: CASSPPSTDTQYF. Filled out from reference TRBV7-3 and TRBJ2-3, the complete variable domain reads GAGVSQTPSNKVTEKGKYVELRCDPISGHTALYWYRQSLGQGPEFLIYFQGTGAADDSGLPNDRFFAVRPEGSVSTLKIQRTERGDSAVYLCASSPPSTDTQYFGPGTRLTVL.

The V call is TRBV19, the J call TRBJ2-2; D is perhaps TRBD2 (6 bases). CDR1 and CDR2 from the germline V gene are LNHDA and SQIVND (reference sequence). Trimming left V 5 bases short and J 8 bases short, with 18 bases between. The CDR3 spans 15 residues. The CDR3 DNA sequence: TGTGCCAGTAGTCGACTAGAAGTACCCTCAGGGGAGCTGTTTTTT. This gives the protein CASSRLEVPSGELFF.

This clone occurred once. CDR3 sequence (DNA): TGTGCCAGCAGCCAAGGTCCCCAGACTAGCGGATACAATGAGCAGTTCTTC. It yields the protein CASSQGPQTSGYNEQFF. The J gene is TRBJ2-1, the V gene TRBV4-2, with 9 bases that match TRBD2. Trimming at V came to 1 base and at J to 4 bases, leaving 8 bases not matched to a gene. The CDR3 length is 17 residues. From germline, CDR1 is LGHNA and CDR2 YNFKEQ.

The chain couples TRBV24-1 to TRBJ1-5; 8 nucleotides line up with TRBD1. Germline V gene sequence: CDR1 KGHDR, CDR2 SFDVKD. V was pared by 6 bases and J by 5 bases, with 2 bases of the junction left unmatched. The CDR3 has 13 amino acids. The CDR3 sequence: CATSQGADQPQHF. The CDR3 DNA reads as TGTGCCACCAGTCAGGGGGCCGATCAGCCCCAGCATTTT.

The V call is TRBV11-2, the J call TRBJ1-1, with 7 bases that match TRBD1. Germline assignment: CDR1 SGHAT and CDR2 FQNNGV. The length of the CDR3 is 13 residues. V trimming: 2 bases; J trimming: 3 bases; junction bases outside the gene matches: 0. CDR3: CASSLTGDTEAFF. The CDR3 DNA follows: TGTGCCAGCAGCTTAACAGGGGACACTGAAGCTTTCTTT.

The rearrangement joins TRBV4-1 to TRBJ2-2; D gene uncertain. The CDR3 runs to 12 residues. Per the germline V gene, CDR1 is MGHRA and CDR2 is YSYEKL. The ends were cut back, 3 bases at V and 8 bases at J, with 7 bases in the middle. Here the CDR3 reads CASSHHTGELFF. In DNA form, the CDR3 reads TGCGCCAGCAGCCACCATACGGGGGAGCTGTTTTTT.

The CDR3 DNA reads as TGTGCCATCAGTGTTGGGGGAGCAACAGATACGCAGTATTTT. This codes for CAISVGGATDTQYF. The gene calls are TRBV10-3 and TRBJ2-3; D could derive from TRBD1 or TRBD2 (5 bases each). V was pared by 4 bases and J by 3 bases, with 11 bases between. CDR3 size: 14 residues. Looked up from germline, CDR1 is ENHRY and CDR2 is SYGVKD.

The CDR3 protein is CASRPTGSHYGYTF. The CDR3 DNA is TGTGCCAGTAGGCCGACAGGGTCCCACTATGGCTACACCTTC. This chain connects TRBV19 to TRBJ1-2; TRBD1 matches 7 bases. This CDR3 region has 14 residues. Unmatched junction bases numbered 7, after V lost 6 bases and J lost 3 bases. Germline loops: CDR1 LNHDA, CDR2 SQIVND (reference sequence).

In DNA form, the CDR3 reads TGTGCCAGCAGCTTAAGCGGGACCGGGGAGCTGTTTTTT. As protein: CASSLSGTGELFF. The chain employs TRBV11-2 and TRBJ2-2; D possibly corresponds to TRBD2 (6 bases). The germline gives CDR1 SGHAT, CDR2 FQNNGV. Trimming cost V 2 bases and J 5 bases, with 6 bases left between them. The CDR3 extends over 13 amino acids. Combining the CDR3 with reference TRBV11-2 and TRBJ2-2 gives the whole variable domain EAGVAQSPRYKIIEKRQSVAFWCNPISGHATLYWYQQILGQGPKLLIQFQNNGVVDDSQLPKDRFSAERLKGVDSTLKIQPAKLEDSAVYLCASSLSGTGELFFGEGSRLTVL.

This clone has just a few counts. This chain joins TRBV6-4 and TRBJ1-2; D not certain. CDR1 and CDR2 (germline): MRHNA, SNTAGT. This CDR3 is built from 13 residues. V lost 0 bases, J lost 8 bases, and 10 bases lay in between. CDR3 sequence reads: CASSDSAGRGYTF. In DNA form, the CDR3 reads TGTGCCAGCAGTGACTCGGCAGGACGGGGCTACACCTTC.

For the CDR3, the DNA is TGTGCCAGCAGCAAAGTGAGGCCCGGGACAGGGCGGTACCCCTATAATTCACCCCTCCACTTT. It encodes CASSKVRPGTGRYPYNSPLHF. The chain has TRBV21-1 and TRBJ1-6; the table's D call, TRBD1, has no DNA check behind it. TRBV21-1 represents a pseudogene. This CDR3 is built from 21 residues.

This clone came up once. The gene calls are TRBV7-6 and TRBJ2-2, with 8 bases that match TRBD2. The length of the CDR3 is 18 residues. Germline values: CDR1 SGHVS, CDR2 FNYEAQ. The V segment lost 0 bases and the J segment 2 bases; nucleotides outside the gene matches: 8. Written as DNA, the CDR3 is TGTGCCAGCAGCTTAGCGGCCCTTCTAGCGGGCAACACCGGGGAGCTGTTTTTT. Amino acids: CASSLAALLAGNTGELFF.

The V and J genes are TRBV2 and TRBJ2-7; D ambiguous. The CDR3 runs to 13 residues. Trimming removed 2 bases from V and 2 bases from J, with 7 bases in between. CDR1 is SNHLY and CDR2 is FYNNEI in the germline V gene. CDR3 loop: CASSERQAYEQYV. In DNA form, the CDR3 reads TGTGCCAGCAGTGAACGGCAAGCCTACGAGCAGTACGTC.

The genes are TRBV5-4 and TRBJ1-2; D ambiguous. Germline assignment: CDR1 SGHNT and CDR2 YYREEE (reference sequence). Trimming took off 0 bases at V and 3 bases at J, with 6 bases between the two ends. CDR3 length equals 13 residues. CDR3 nucleotides: TGTGCCAGCAGCTTGGAGCAGGACTATGGCTACACCTTC. Translated, it gives CASSLEQDYGYTF.

The table lists this clone with a count of one. The V and J genes are TRBV7-8 and TRBJ2-2, with D perhaps assigned TRBD1 or TRBD2 (5 bases each). V dropped 1 base and J dropped 1 base, with 7 bases sitting between them. Germline V gene lookup returns CDR1 SGHVS and CDR2 FQNEAQ. The CDR3 spans 15 residues. The CDR3 loop is CASSLVGENTGELFF. The CDR3, as DNA: TGTGCCAGCAGCTTAGTGGGGGAGAACACCGGGGAGCTGTTTTTT.

The V and J genes are TRBV5-8 and TRBJ2-3, with unresolved D. Germline V lookup: CDR1 SGHTS, CDR2 YDEGEE. V lost 2 bases and J 2 bases, leaving 21 bases between the germline ends. The CDR3 is made up of 18 amino acids. The DNA for the CDR3 is TGTGCCAGCAGCTTCGTCCTCCAGCTGACAACGTCCACAGATACGCAGTATTTT. Amino acid sequence: CASSFVLQLTTSTDTQYF.

The rearrangement uses TRBV5-4 and TRBJ2-1; D gene uncertain. CDR3 length: 13 residues. Germline CDR1 SGHNT, CDR2 YYREEE (reference sequence). V was shortened by 5 bases and J by 5 bases, with 11 bases between the two germline ends. The CDR3 reads CASRSQVNNEQFF. In DNA, the CDR3 is TGTGCCAGCAGGTCGCAGGTAAACAATGAGCAGTTCTTC.

The chain recombines TRBV27 with TRBJ1-2; possibly TRBD1 for D (5 bases). Germline V CDR1 and CDR2: MNHEY, SMNVEV (reference sequence). With 8 bases removed from V and 8 bases from J, the gap between germline ends came to 15 bases. The CDR3 length is 12 residues. CDR3 region: CASSPRGGGYTF. The CDR3, as DNA: TGTGCCAGCTCGCCTAGGGGAGGGGGCTACACCTTC.

The chain is built from TRBV7-2 and TRBJ1-5; no clear D gene. Germline V gives CDR1 SGHTA, CDR2 FQGNSA. V lost 5 bases and J lost 1, with 15 bases in between. This CDR3 contains 16 residues. The CDR3 bases are TGTGCCAGCAGCCCGCTCCAGGAGAAGAGCAATCAGCCCCAGCATTTT. Amino acids: CASSPLQEKSNQPQHF.

The CDR3 DNA reads as TGTGCCACCAGCGGCGAATGGTTACTCGAAGCTTTCTTT. The encoded protein is CATSGEWLLEAFF. The chain employs TRBV15 and TRBJ1-1; D remains unclear. With 5 bases removed from V and 8 bases from J, the gap between germline ends came to 15 bases. CDR1 is LNHNV and CDR2 is YYDKDF in the germline V gene (reference sequence). CDR3 length equals 13 residues.

V usage is TRBV7-9 and J usage is TRBJ2-1, with D possibly called TRBD1 or TRBD2 (7 bases each). CDR3 size: 17 residues. V lost 4 bases and J 1 base, leaving 17 bases between the germline ends. Germline-derived CDR1 and CDR2 are SEHNR and FQNEAQ (reference sequence). The CDR3 is CASSSLQGRESYNEQFF. The CDR3 DNA sequence: TGTGCCAGCAGCTCCCTACAGGGGAGGGAGTCCTACAATGAGCAGTTCTTC.